The source of this TCR beta chain is a study of T cell responses to AZD1222 COVID-19 vaccine. Study results and caveats: Repertoire sampling happened only post peak T cell response. Baseline seropositivity characterized only six or seven AZD1222 recipients.

Looked up from germline, CDR1 is MDHEN and CDR2 is SYDVKM. CDR3 length: 14 residues. Trimming removed 6 bases from V and 7 bases from J; junction bases left unmatched: 5. The repertoire was sequenced with immunoSEQ multiplex PCR; TCRdb's copy has only in-frame clones and lacks some. This table has approximately 150,000 clones, about 86% appearing once. With respect to this clone: The antigen is undetermined.

The sequenced sample was peripheral blood, obtained 28 days after the second AZD1222 dose. The chain is built from TRBV28 and TRBJ2-7; 14 positions agree with TRBD2. This clonotype originated in an adult who received the AZD1222 COVID-19 vaccine. For the CDR3, the DNA is TGTGCCAGCAGGGGGACTAGCGGGGGCGAAGAGCAGTACTTC. This translates into CASRGTSGGEEQYF.